This T cell receptor (beta chain) was retrieved from a study of shared clonotypes between healthy human individuals. This was a deep-level run. Genomic DNA of every subset was divided equally among multiple immunoSEQ plates. Libraries were prepared by immunoSEQ multiplex PCR; TCRdb keeps only in-frame clonotypes and omits some of them. The data contain hundreds of thousands of clones, 70% to 80% of them singletons. CDR1 is SGHTA, CDR2 FQGNSA, per germline. The CDR3 has 16 amino acids. V lost 6 bases and J lost 0; bases outside the gene matches: 7. Findings of the study overall: Sharing of clonotypes among donors was expected to vary with sequencing depth. Genetic and exposure-history diversity was limited by the small donor number.

The sample holds one count of this clone. Its antigen is as yet unknown. This rearrangement joins TRBV7-2 to TRBJ2-1; 8 bases fit TRBD2. The origin of this receptor is a woman in her thirties or forties in good health. Some clones in this sample may be carry-over from other donors' samples. Sequencing used PBMCs. As DNA, the CDR3 is TGTGCCAGCAGTAATAGCGGGGCCAGCTCCTACAATGAGCAGTTCTTC. Protein: CASSNSGASSYNEQFF.